The 3 T cell receptor beta chains in this list originate from one sample, sequenced in a study of control samples from healthy donors and cancer patients. Sequencing was performed with immunoSEQ multiplex PCR; in TCRdb, only in-frame clones are kept and a portion is missing. The sample consists of some 220,000 clones, 85% to 95% of them appearing once. Sample: blood. All receptors come from a man aged 50-59 years in good health.

The chain combines TRBV27 with TRBJ2-5; TRBD1 agrees at 8 bases. Germline loops: CDR1 MNHEY, CDR2 SMNVEV (reference sequence). The CDR3 spans 14 residues. The V gene end was trimmed by 5 bases and the J gene end by 3 bases; junction bases not matched to a gene: 5. The CDR3, as DNA: TGTGCCAGCAGTGAGTGGACAGGGAAAGAGACCCAGTACTTC. Encoded protein: CASSEWTGKETQYF.

This sequence joins TRBV30 and TRBJ2-1, with unresolved D. The CDR3 is 12 residues long. CDR1 GTSNPN and CDR2 SVGIG come from the germline V gene (reference sequence). Deletions cut 0 bases from V and 8 bases from J, with 8 bases between. CDR3 in amino acids: CAWSVNNDEQFF. CDR3 DNA sequence: TGTGCCTGGAGTGTAAATAATGATGAGCAGTTCTTC.

V usage is TRBV13 and J usage is TRBJ1-3; D is ambiguous. Between the trimmed V and J ends, which lost 2 bases and 6 bases, there was a span of 5 bases. The CDR3 sequence is 12 residues long. Germline V gene sequence: CDR1 PRHDT, CDR2 FYEKMQ (reference sequence). CDR3: CASSLKENTIYF. CDR3 DNA sequence: TGTGCCAGCAGCTTAAAAGAAAACACCATATATTTT.